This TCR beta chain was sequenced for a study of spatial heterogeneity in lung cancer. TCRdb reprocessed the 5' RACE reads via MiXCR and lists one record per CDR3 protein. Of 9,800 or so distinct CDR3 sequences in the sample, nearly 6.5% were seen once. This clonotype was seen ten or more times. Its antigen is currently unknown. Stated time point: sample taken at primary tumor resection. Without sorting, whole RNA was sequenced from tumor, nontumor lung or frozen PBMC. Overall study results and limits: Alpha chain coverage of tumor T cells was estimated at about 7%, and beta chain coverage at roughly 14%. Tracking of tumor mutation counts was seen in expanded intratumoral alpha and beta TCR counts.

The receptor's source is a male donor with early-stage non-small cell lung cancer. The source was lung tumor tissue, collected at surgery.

As DNA, the CDR3 is TGCAGTGCTAGAGAGGGGGGAGGACGCGAAAAACTGTTTTTT. The encoded protein is CSAREGGGREKLFF. V and J are TRBV20-1 and TRBJ1-4; D might be TRBD1 (5 bases). Trimming stripped 0 bases from V and 8 bases from J, with 13 bases between. CDR3 size: 14 residues. Germline V gives CDR1 DFQATT, CDR2 SNEGSKA (reference sequence).